This T cell receptor (beta chain) comes out of a study of T cell changes during pregnancy in multiple sclerosis. Assay used: immunoSEQ multiplex PCR; TCRdb lists only in-frame clones, some missing. The sample yields more than 35,000 clones, about nine tenths seen once. From germline, CDR1 is SEHNR and CDR2 FQNEAQ (reference sequence). The CDR3 covers 14 residues. The V gene end was trimmed by 5 bases and the J gene end by 1 base; junction bases not matched to a gene: 2. The sequencing here drew on CD4+ T cells from peripheral blood mononuclear cells, taken in the first trimester of pregnancy. V gene TRBV7-9 combines with J gene TRBJ1-1; 9 nucleotides agree with TRBD1. The clonotype comes from a female donor in good health, enrolled as a control in a pregnancy study. The CDR3 nucleotides read TGTGCCAGCAGCCGGGGACAGGGGAACACTGAAGCTTTCTTT. It codes for CASSRGQGNTEAFF.